Listed below are T cell receptor beta chains from one sample, sequenced in a study of vaccination effects on CD4 cells after COVID-19. Sequenced by immunoSEQ multiplex PCR; TCRdb stores in-frame clones only, minus some. The sample includes roughly 50,000 clones, roughly 80% seen only once; the top ten take 2% to 2.5%. These receptors lack a known antigen. Sample: CD4+ T cells from PBMCs cultured with HCoV-229E spike peptides, taken before COVID-19 vaccination. Every receptor here comes from a human donor who received a COVID-19 vaccine. The CDR3 runs from the conserved cysteine through the conserved F or W. The order of the fields is D gene, V gene, clone size, J gene, CDR3 DNA, CDR3 protein. D genes are given only for firm matches. Size tells how often a clone was seen (once, few, many) or the class of an expanded clone, and some rows leave it out.

D gene: .; V gene: TRBV7-3; clone size: .; J gene: TRBJ1-1; CDR3 DNA: TGTGCCAGCAGCGCCGCCCGCGGTTTGGGGTCTGAAGCTTTCTTT; CDR3 protein: CASSAARGLGSEAFF
D gene: .; V gene: TRBV2; clone size: once; J gene: TRBJ2-1; CDR3 DNA: TGTGCCTCCCTACGCGAGGGTAATGAGCAGTTCTTC; CDR3 protein: CASLREGNEQFF
D gene: .; V gene: TRBV6-2/TRBV6-3; clone size: .; J gene: TRBJ2-2; CDR3 DNA: TGTGCCAGCAGTTACGTGAGGCAGAACACCGGGGAGCTGTTTTTT; CDR3 protein: CASSYVRQNTGELFF
D gene: .; V gene: TRBV12-5; clone size: .; J gene: TRBJ2-3; CDR3 DNA: TGTGCTAGTGTAAAGGGGGGAACAGATACGCAGTATTTT; CDR3 protein: CASVKGGTDTQYF
D gene: .; V gene: TRBV6-5; clone size: once; J gene: TRBJ2-2; CDR3 DNA: TGTGCCAGCAGTAAAAGGACGGGAAACACCGGGGAGCTGTTTTTT; CDR3 protein: CASSKRTGNTGELFF
D gene: .; V gene: TRBV20-1; clone size: .; J gene: TRBJ2-4; CDR3 DNA: TGCAGTGCTAGTCGGGGACTAGCCAAAAACATTCAGTACTTC; CDR3 protein: CSASRGLAKNIQYF
D gene: .; V gene: TRBV18; clone size: .; J gene: TRBJ2-3; CDR3 DNA: TGTGCCAGCTCACCACTTGTAACGGGGAGCACAGATACGCAGTATTTT; CDR3 protein: CASSPLVTGSTDTQYF
D gene: .; V gene: TRBV11-2; clone size: .; J gene: TRBJ2-3; CDR3 DNA: TGTGCCAGCAGCTTAGACGGGGGATATACGCAGTATTTT; CDR3 protein: CASSLDGGYTQYF
D gene: .; V gene: TRBV4-1; clone size: .; J gene: TRBJ2-3; CDR3 DNA: TGCGCCAGCAGCTTACCAGGGTTAGATACGCAGTATTTT; CDR3 protein: CASSLPGLDTQYF
D gene: .; V gene: TRBV12-2; clone size: .; J gene: TRBJ1-5; CDR3 DNA: TGTGCAAGTCGCTTAGCTCAAAAGGGACAGGGCAATCAGCCCCAGCATTTT; CDR3 protein: CASRLAQKGQGNQPQHF
D gene: TRBD2; V gene: TRBV30; clone size: .; J gene: TRBJ2-1; CDR3 DNA: TGTGCCTGGAGTGTACTAGGTAGCGGGGGGTCGTACAATGAGCAGTTCTTC; CDR3 protein: CAWSVLGSGGSYNEQFF
D gene: .; V gene: TRBV2; clone size: .; J gene: TRBJ2-5; CDR3 DNA: TGTGCCAGCAATCCAGGGATAGAGACCCAGTACTTC; CDR3 protein: CASNPGIETQYF
D gene: .; V gene: TRBV5-1; clone size: .; J gene: TRBJ2-1; CDR3 DNA: TGCGCCAGCAGCTTGGTTGGAGCATCCTCTAGCAATGAGCAGTTCTTC; CDR3 protein: CASSLVGASSSNEQFF
D gene: .; V gene: TRBV5-1; clone size: .; J gene: TRBJ2-6; CDR3 DNA: TGCGCCAGCAGCTTGGATGGGTTTTGGGCTGGGGCCAACGTCCTGACTTTC; CDR3 protein: CASSLDGFWAGANVLTF
D gene: TRBD2; V gene: TRBV24-1; clone size: .; J gene: TRBJ2-1; CDR3 DNA: TGTGCCACCAGTGCGAGCGGGGTTATATACAATGAGCAGTTCTTC; CDR3 protein: CATSASGVIYNEQFF
D gene: TRBD2; V gene: TRBV6-2/TRBV6-3; clone size: .; J gene: TRBJ2-3; CDR3 DNA: TGTGCCAGCAGTTACGGCCAGGAGCGGGGGGGCCGGGGCACAGATACGCAGTATTTT; CDR3 protein: CASSYGQERGGRGTDTQYF
D gene: TRBD2; V gene: TRBV5-1; clone size: .; J gene: TRBJ2-3; CDR3 DNA: TGCGCCAGCAGCGAGGGACTAGCGGGGAGCGCAGATACGCAGTATTTT; CDR3 protein: CASSEGLAGSADTQYF
D gene: TRBD1; V gene: TRBV2; clone size: .; J gene: TRBJ2-3; CDR3 DNA: TGTGCCAGCAAAAAGATTGACAGGGGAACAGATACGCAGTATTTT; CDR3 protein: CASKKIDRGTDTQYF
D gene: .; V gene: TRBV2; clone size: .; J gene: TRBJ1-2; CDR3 DNA: TGTGCCAGCAGTGATAAGGGGAGCTTCCGTCGGAACTATGGCTACACCTTC; CDR3 protein: CASSDKGSFRRNYGYTF